Below are 19 T cell receptor beta chains sequenced from a single sample in a study of response to subunit inactivated influenza vaccine (dated by TCRdb to 2016 to 2018). Library generation was performed with RT-PCR. Sequencing relied on an Illumina HiSeq 2500. TCRdb trimmed the raw reads at Q25, called clones with MiXCR and kept productive beta chains. Under each unique CDR3 protein, matching rows form one entry showing the most common genes and DNA. Present in this sample are 550,000 to 800,000 distinct CDR3 sequences, approximately 14% of which were seen just once. Together, the top ten hold 11% of the sample. Sample: PBMCs from blood, taken 11 to 12 days after vaccination. The receptors originated from a man aged 50 to 59 who received an inactivated influenza vaccine. Donor details come from another sample of the same person, matched by shared clones.

This clonotype was recorded a few times. The chain recombines TRBV15 with TRBJ1-1, with 7 bases that match TRBD1. In germline, CDR1 is LNHNV, CDR2 YYDKDF (reference sequence). V trimming: 4 bases; J trimming: 8 bases; junction bases outside the gene matches: 4. The CDR3 runs to 12 residues. CDR3 coding DNA: TGTGCCACCAGCACCAACAGGGGAGAAGCTTTCTTT. Protein sequence: CATSTNRGEAFF. Variable domain in full (rest from reference TRBV15 and TRBJ1-1): DAMVIQNPRYQVTQFGKPVTLSCSQTLNHNVMYWYQQKSSQAPKLLFHYYDKDFNNEADTPDNFQSRRPNTSFCFLDIRSPGLGDTAMYLCATSTNRGEAFFGQGTRLTVV.

This clonotype was picked up a small number of times. The gene calls are TRBV7-9 and TRBJ2-3; TRBD1 aligns across 10 bases. This CDR3 has 16 amino acids. CDR1 and CDR2 from the germline V gene are SEHNR and FQNEAQ (reference sequence). After removal of 3 bases from V and 4 bases from J, the junction contained 7 bases not matched to a gene. CDR3 coding DNA: TGTGCCAGCAGCTTCCACCCGGGACAGGGGTCAGATACGCAGTATTTT. Translated, it gives CASSFHPGQGSDTQYF.

This chain connects TRBV6-1 to TRBJ2-1; TRBD2 aligns across 7 bases. CDR1 is MNHNS, CDR2 SASEGT, per germline. The J segment lost 10 bases and the V segment lost 5 bases, leaving 14 bases of the junction unmatched. The CDR3 is 15 residues long. The CDR3 DNA reads as TGTGCCAGCAGTCCCCCAGCGGGGTTAGTGGTCGAGCAGTTCTTC. Its translation: CASSPPAGLVVEQFF.

The chain couples TRBV20-1 to TRBJ2-5, with a possible D match to TRBD2 (5 bases). V was shortened by 6 bases and J by 2 bases, with 13 bases between the two germline ends. CDR1 is DFQATT and CDR2 is SNEGSKA in the germline V gene (reference sequence). This CDR3 contains 13 residues. In DNA, the CDR3 is TGCAGTGCACATCCGTCGGGGCAAGAGACCCAGTACTTC. Its translation is CSAHPSGQETQYF.

In its sample, this clonotype was seen a few times. The chain couples TRBV12-3 or TRBV12-4 to TRBJ2-3, with 10 bases that match TRBD2. CDR3 length: 11 residues. The CDR3 DNA follows: TGTGCAAGCGGGAGGGGACGTACGCAGTATTTT. Translated: CASGRGRTQYF.

This chain joins TRBV29-1 and TRBJ2-5, with D tentatively TRBD2 (7 bases). The V and J ends lost 6 bases and 5 bases respectively, with 16 bases between them. Germline V CDR1 and CDR2: SQVTM, ANQGSEA. The length of the CDR3 is 13 residues. CDR3 in DNA: TGCAGCGTCTCCTTGGGGAGGGGGGAGACCCAGTACTTC. Encoded protein: CSVSLGRGETQYF.

Here the CDR3 reads CASSIGGRSYNEQFF. In nucleotides, the CDR3 is TGTGCCAGTAGTATAGGGGGCCGCTCCTACAATGAGCAGTTCTTC. The V call is TRBV19, the J call TRBJ2-1; D perhaps matches TRBD1 (5 bases). V lost 1 base and J lost 0, with 7 bases in between. CDR3 length equals 15 residues. Germline V CDR1 and CDR2: LNHDA, SQIVND (reference sequence).

In its sample, this clonotype was seen a few times. The chain joins TRBV4-3 to TRBJ2-5; no clear D. Germline CDR1 and CDR2: LGHNA and YSLEER. This CDR3 spans 16 amino acids. V lost 0 bases to trimming and J lost 4 bases, with 15 bases between them. The chain's CDR3 is CASSQDPSGVGETQYF. The CDR3 DNA reads as TGCGCCAGCAGCCAAGATCCCAGTGGAGTGGGAGAGACCCAGTACTTC.

V and J are TRBV11-2 and TRBJ2-5; D is unclear. The germline V gene encodes CDR1 SGHAT and CDR2 FQNNGV. V was pared by 5 bases and J by 7 bases, with 11 bases between. The CDR3 loop spans 12 amino acids. CDR3 sequence (DNA): TGTGCCAGCAGCGGCCCAGAGACGACCCAGTACTTC. The encoded protein is CASSGPETTQYF.

The CDR3 DNA sequence: TGTGCCAGCAGTCCCATCACCTTATACGGGGATTCCTACGAGCAGTACTTC. Residues: CASSPITLYGDSYEQYF. The chain links TRBV27 to TRBJ2-7; D perhaps matches TRBD2 (5 bases). The CDR3 sequence is 17 residues long. The germline V gene has CDR1 MNHEY and CDR2 SMNVEV (reference sequence). Trimming pared 5 bases from V and 1 base from J, leaving 21 bases between.

The chain recombines TRBV11-2 with TRBJ2-1; 7 nucleotides agree with TRBD2. CDR1 and CDR2 (germline): SGHAT, FQNNGV. This CDR3 is 20 amino acids long. V shed 5 bases, J shed 8 bases, and the junction held 27 bases outside the gene matches. This CDR3 is CASSLLAGFAGVPYIDEQFF. CDR3 bases: TGTGCCAGCAGCCTCCTCGCGGGTTTCGCGGGAGTTCCCTACATCGATGAGCAGTTCTTC.

This clonotype was counted between two and nine times. The rearrangement links TRBV28 to TRBJ2-7; no firm D call. This CDR3 is built from 10 residues. Germline CDR1 reads MDHEN; CDR2 reads SYDVKM. V shed 4 bases and J shed 7 bases, with 5 bases lying between them. CDR3 sequence reads: CASSWGEQYF. The CDR3, as DNA: TGTGCCAGCAGTTGGGGAGAGCAGTACTTC.

The chain is built from TRBV4-1 and TRBJ2-2; TRBD2 matches 8 bases. The V gene's germline CDR1 is MGHRA and CDR2 YSYEKL. V trimming: 2 bases; J trimming: 0 bases; junction bases outside the gene matches: 5. This CDR3 comprises 17 residues. CDR3 sequence reads: CASSQRDGGANTGELFF. CDR3 coding DNA: TGCGCCAGCAGCCAACGGGACGGGGGGGCGAACACCGGGGAGCTGTTTTTT.

V is TRBV12-3 or TRBV12-4 and J is TRBJ1-3, with unresolved D. V lost 7 bases to trimming and J lost 0 bases, with 16 bases between them. This CDR3 contains 16 residues. CDR3 loop: CASNPGKTGSGNTIYF. The CDR3 DNA is TGTGCCAGCAATCCTGGAAAAACGGGCTCTGGAAACACCATATATTTT.

The chain combines TRBV20-1 with TRBJ2-1; 12 bases align to TRBD2. With 2 bases clipped from V and 12 bases from J, the junction kept 11 bases outside the gene matches. Germline lookup yields CDR1 DFQATT and CDR2 SNEGSKA (reference sequence). The CDR3 runs 15 residues. DNA of the CDR3: TGCAGTGCTAGACAAGGTTCTAGCGGGAGGGTTGGGCAGTTCTTC. The encoded protein is CSARQGSSGRVGQFF.

This CDR3 is CASRSLVAVQYF. The CDR3 nucleotides read TGTGCCAGCAGAAGCTTAGTGGCGGTGCAGTACTTC. The chain combines TRBV11-2 with TRBJ2-7; unclear D gene. Germline-derived CDR1 and CDR2 are SGHAT and FQNNGV. Between the trimmed V and J ends, which lost 6 bases and 9 bases, there was a span of 15 bases. The CDR3 contains 12 residues.

This chain joins TRBV7-2 and TRBJ2-1, with 8 bases that match TRBD2. This CDR3 is built from 15 residues. The junction had 4 bases not matched to a gene; V was cut back by 0 bases and J by 6 bases. Germline CDR1 reads SGHTA; CDR2 reads FQGNSA. Written as DNA, the CDR3 is TGTGCCAGCAGCTTAGCCAGCGGGAGTCTCAATGAGCAGTTCTTC. This translates into CASSLASGSLNEQFF.

This clonotype was observed a few times. A read error may produce the germline difference seen at one junction end. The J gene is TRBJ2-1, the V gene TRBV24-1, with D perhaps matching TRBD1 (5 bases). The CDR3 spans 11 residues. CDR1 and CDR2 (germline): KGHDR, SFDVKD. DNA of the CDR3: TGTGCCACCAGTACTACAGGTGAGCGGTTCTTC. This gives the protein CATSTTGERFF.

The genes are TRBV18 and TRBJ1-2; possible D gene TRBD1, 6 bases. V lost 5 bases and J lost 6, with 13 bases in between. From germline, CDR1 is KGHSH and CDR2 LQKENI. CDR3 length equals 13 residues. The CDR3 loop reads CASSTTGRDGYTF. The CDR3 nucleotides read TGTGCCAGCTCAACAACAGGGAGGGATGGCTACACCTTC.